This T cell receptor (beta chain) was profiled in a study of response to subunit inactivated influenza vaccine. Trimming cost V 4 bases and J 4 bases, with 14 bases left between them. This CDR3 region has 14 residues. Germline values: CDR1 SGHDN, CDR2 FVKESK. MiXCR, run by TCRdb on the RT-PCR reads, gives a single entry per CDR3 protein. The repertoire has more than 500,000 distinct CDR3 sequences, roughly 10% of them found once; the top ten carry about 11%. This clonotype has only a few counts. The sample was also reused in another study, on T cells expressing NK-cell markers. That investigation notes: 5'RACE template switching with UMIs generated TCR beta cDNA. It was sorted CD3+CD56-NKG2C+, CD3+CD56+NKG2C- and CD3+CD56+NKG2C+ T cells that provided the TCR beta repertoires. Most of the eight sequenced donors tested HCMV-seropositive; one tested seronegative. For roughly 6 donors, the dominant NKG2C+ clonotypes made up roughly 1.0-7.5% of their CD8+ T cells.

The input for sequencing was PBMCs from blood, taken on the day of vaccination. The chain is built from TRBV14 and TRBJ2-7; D is ambiguous. This sequence was found in a man aged 45-65 years who received an inactivated influenza vaccine. The CDR3 region has the DNA TGTGCCAGCAGCCGGGCAACCGGAGCTTACGAGCAGTACTTC. Its protein product is CASSRATGAYEQYF.